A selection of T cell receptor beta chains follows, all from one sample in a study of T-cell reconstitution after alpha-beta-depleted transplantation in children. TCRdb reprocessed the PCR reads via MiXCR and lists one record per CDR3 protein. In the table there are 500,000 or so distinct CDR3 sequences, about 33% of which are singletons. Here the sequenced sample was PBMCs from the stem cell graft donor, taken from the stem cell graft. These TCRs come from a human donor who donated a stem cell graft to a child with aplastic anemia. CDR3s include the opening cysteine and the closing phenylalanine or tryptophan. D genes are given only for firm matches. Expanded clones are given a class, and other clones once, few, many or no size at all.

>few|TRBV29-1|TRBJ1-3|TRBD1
TGCAGCGCTGAAGATCCAGGGGGCACTGGAAACACCACATATTTT
CSAEDPGGTGNTTYF
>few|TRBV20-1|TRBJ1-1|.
TGCAGTGCTGCGTGGGACGTGAACACTGAAGCTTTCTTT
CSAAWDVNTEAFF
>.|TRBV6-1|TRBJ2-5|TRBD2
TGTGCCTCAAATCGACTAGCGGGATCGGAAGAGACCCAGTACTTC
CASNRLAGSEETQYF
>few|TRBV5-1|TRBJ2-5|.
TGCGCCAGCTGGGACTTAGAGACCCAGTACTTC
CASWDLETQYF
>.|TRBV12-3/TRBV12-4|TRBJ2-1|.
TGTGCCAGCTTCTGGGTCGGCGGATGGGACCAAAGCTCCTACAATGAGCAGTTCTTC
CASFWVGGWDQSSYNEQFF
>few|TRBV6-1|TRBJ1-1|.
TGTGCCAGCTATTCAGGGCTAGGAGCTGAAGCTTTCTTT
CASYSGLGAEAFF
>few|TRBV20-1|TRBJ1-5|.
TGCAGTGCCCCCGACGGTGATGGCAATCAGCCCCAGCATTTT
CSAPDGDGNQPQHF
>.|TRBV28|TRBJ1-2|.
TGTGCCAGCAGTTCACCCTGGCGGGCCTATGGCTACACCTTC
CASSSPWRAYGYTF
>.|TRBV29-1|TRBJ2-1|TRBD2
TGCAGCGCTGGACTAGCGGGAAATGAGCAGTTCTTC
CSAGLAGNEQFF
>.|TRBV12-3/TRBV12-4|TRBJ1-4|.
TGTGCCAGCAGTCCGAGGACCGGGAATGAAAAACTGTTTTTT
CASSPRTGNEKLFF
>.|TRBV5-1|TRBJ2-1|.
TGCGCCAGCAGCTCGTCAAGCGCACCCTACAATGAGCAGTTCTTC
CASSSSSAPYNEQFF
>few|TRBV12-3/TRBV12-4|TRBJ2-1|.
TGTGCCAGCAGTTTAACTTCCTCAGGAGAGCAGTTCTTC
CASSLTSSGEQFF
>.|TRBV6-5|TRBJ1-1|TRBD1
TGTGCCAGCAGTTCATTGGGGGACAGGGAAGGCGCTTTCTTT
CASSSLGDREGAFF
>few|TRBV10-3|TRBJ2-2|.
TGTGCCATCAGTGAGTCCCTCCAGAACGGGCCCGGGGAGCTGTTTTTT
CAISESLQNGPGELFF
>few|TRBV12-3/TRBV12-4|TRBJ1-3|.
TGTGCCAGCAGCTGGGGGGAAAACACCATATATTTT
CASSWGENTIYF
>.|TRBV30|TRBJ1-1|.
TGTGCCTGGACCTACGGGTATGAAGCTTTCTTT
CAWTYGYEAFF
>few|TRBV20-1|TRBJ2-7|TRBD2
TGCAGTGCTAGCTCCGGGACTACGTCCTACGAGCAGTACTTC
CSASSGTTSYEQYF
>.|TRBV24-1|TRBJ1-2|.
TGTGCCACCAGTGGTCCGGGCCATGGCTACACCTTC
CATSGPGHGYTF
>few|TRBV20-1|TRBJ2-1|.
TGCAGTGCTAGAGAAGGTCGGTCGGGGGGCCAGACCTACAATGAGCAGTTCTTC
CSAREGRSGGQTYNEQFF
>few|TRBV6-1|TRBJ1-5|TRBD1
TGTGCCAGCAGGGGAAGATGGACAGGGGCTCAGCCCCAGCATTTT
CASRGRWTGAQPQHF
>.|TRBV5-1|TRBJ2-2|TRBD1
TGCGCCAGCAGCCCCGGGACAGGGGCCCCGAACACCGGGGAGCTGTTTTTT
CASSPGTGAPNTGELFF
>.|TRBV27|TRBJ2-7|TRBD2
TGTGCCAGCAGTTTATCCGGGACTAGTAGGCGCGAGCAGTACTTC
CASSLSGTSRREQYF
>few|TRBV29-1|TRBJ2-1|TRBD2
TGCAGCGTTGAAGACCTCCAGCGGGAGGGCGTCAATGAGCAGTTCTTC
CSVEDLQREGVNEQFF
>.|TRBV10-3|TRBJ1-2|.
TGTGCCATCAGTGAGTCTGTAGGGGCTTCTAACTATGGCTACACCTTC
CAISESVGASNYGYTF
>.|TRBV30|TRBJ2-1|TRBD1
TGTGCCTGGACCTCCGGGACAGGGGGCAATGAGCAGTTCTTC
CAWTSGTGGNEQFF
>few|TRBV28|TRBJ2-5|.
TGTGCCAGCAGTTTAAACGAGATGGAGACCCAGTACTTC
CASSLNEMETQYF
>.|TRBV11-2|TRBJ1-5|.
TGTGCCAGCAGCTTAGATGATCAACGCCGGGGCCGCAATCAGCCCCAGCATTTT
CASSLDDQRRGRNQPQHF
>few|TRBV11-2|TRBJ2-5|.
TGTGCCAGCAGCTTAGCCACCCCCGCCAGGGAGACCCAGTACTTC
CASSLATPARETQYF
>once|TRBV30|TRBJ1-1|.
TGTGCCTGGAGTGTACAGTCGGGGAACACTGAAGCTTTCTTT
CAWSVQSGNTEAFF
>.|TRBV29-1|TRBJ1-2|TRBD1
TGCAGCGTCCGCCCAAGACAGGGGGATGGCTACACCTTC
CSVRPRQGDGYTF
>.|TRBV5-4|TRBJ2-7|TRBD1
TGTGCCAGCAGCCAAGAACAGGGGGCTCTCTCCTACGAGCAGTACTTC
CASSQEQGALSYEQYF
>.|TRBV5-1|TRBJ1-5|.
TGCGCCAGCAGCTTGGGGCCGACGTATGGTGTGACGCCCCAGCATTTT
CASSLGPTYGVTPQHF